This TCR beta chain was obtained from a study of shared clonotypes between healthy human individuals. Remarks on this clone: Antigen: not known.

Study conclusions and caveats: Clonotype sharing among donors was expected to depend on sequencing depth. The sharing of about 5% of naive CD4 clonotypes was seen across several donors. Clonotypes which were not shared had lower generation probabilities than clonotypes that all four donors shared.

Germline-derived CDR1 and CDR2 are SGHTA and FQGNSA. Trimming took off 5 bases at V and 2 bases at J, with 15 bases between the two ends. The length of the CDR3 is 15 residues. Clones were read by immunoSEQ multiplex PCR, and TCRdb kept only the in-frame ones, dropping some. The sample consists of hundreds of thousands of clones, more than 70% of them appearing once. The sequenced sample was memory CD4+ T cells sorted from blood. Subset given: CD45RA-negative fraction. This chain uses TRBV7-2 with TRBJ1-2; no reliable D call. This TCR derives from a woman aged 30 to 39 in good health. CDR3 amino acids: CASSPYLIDNYGYTF. The CDR3, as DNA: TGTGCCAGCAGCCCTTACCTTATCGACAACTATGGCTACACCTTC.